One and the same sample provided the 6 T cell receptor beta chains below, sequenced in a study of cytomegalovirus exposure and HLA in healthy donors. PCR primers comprised 60 Vbeta and 13 Jbeta primers. Sequenced by immunoSEQ multiplex PCR; TCRdb stores in-frame clones only, minus some. The sample records around 100,000 clones, approximately 80% being singletons. The sequencing sample was made of PBMCs. The source is a woman in her thirties in good health and CMV-seronegative.

The J gene is TRBJ2-1, the V gene TRBV6-5; possibly TRBD1 for D (6 bases). Trimming removed 5 bases from V and 0 bases from J, with 11 bases in between. Germline CDR1 reads MNHEY; CDR2 reads SVGAGI. The CDR3 length is 15 residues. The CDR3 region has the DNA TGTGCCAGCAGTACCGACAGGAGCTCCTACAATGAGCAGTTCTTC. Protein sequence: CASSTDRSSYNEQFF.

The chain combines TRBV30 with TRBJ2-6; D perhaps matches TRBD2 (6 bases). This CDR3 contains 18 residues. Trimming shortened V by 2 bases and J by 4 bases, and 21 bases separated the two germline ends. CDR1 is GTSNPN and CDR2 is SVGIG in the germline V gene (reference sequence). This CDR3 is CAWSTLRGGLGGANVLTF. CDR3 sequence (DNA): TGTGCCTGGAGTACTTTAAGGGGAGGCCTAGGAGGGGCCAACGTCCTGACTTTC. Using reference TRBV30 and TRBJ2-6 for the parts outside the CDR3, the full variable domain is SQTIHQWPATLVQPVGSPLSLECTVEGTSNPNLYWYRQAAGRGLQLLFYSVGIGQISSEVPQNLSASRPQDRQFILSSKKLLLSDSGFYLCAWSTLRGGLGGANVLTFGAGSRLTVL.

This clone appeared a few times. The chain combines TRBV4-2 with TRBJ1-1, with D possibly being TRBD1 (5 bases). This CDR3 is 14 amino acids long. The V gene lost 4 bases and the J gene lost 0 bases, with 9 bases spanning the gap. Germline CDR1 and CDR2: LGHNA and YNFKEQ. The CDR3 sequence is CASSRQGLNTEAFF. DNA of the CDR3: TGTGCCAGCAGCCGCCAGGGTTTGAACACTGAAGCTTTCTTT.

The chain recombines TRBV6-5 with TRBJ1-4; D might be TRBD1 (5 bases). From germline, CDR1 is MNHEY and CDR2 SVGAGI. The CDR3 spans 15 residues. V was cut by 7 bases and J by 5 bases, with 17 bases left in between. Here the CDR3 DNA reads TGTGCCAGCACCCCATCTGGACAACCGAATGAAAAACTGTTTTTT. Translated: CASTPSGQPNEKLFF.

The chain has TRBV6-1 and TRBJ1-5; TRBD1 aligns across 10 bases. The CDR3 sequence is 15 residues long. J gave up 4 bases and V 4 bases, and 4 bases lay outside the gene matches. Looked up from germline, CDR1 is MNHNS and CDR2 is SASEGT. The CDR3 bases are TGTGCCAGCAGTGCCTGGGACAGGGGAAATCAGCCCCAGCATTTT. Translating it yields CASSAWDRGNQPQHF.

The chain uses TRBV29-1 and TRBJ2-1, with 7 bases fitting TRBD2. Germline trimming cut 5 bases from V and 5 bases from J; bases unmatched to any gene: 6. The CDR3 runs to 13 residues. Germline CDR1 and CDR2: SQVTM and ANQGSEA. This CDR3 reads CSVRLAAHNEQFF. The CDR3 region has the DNA TGCAGCGTTCGACTAGCCGCACACAATGAGCAGTTCTTC.